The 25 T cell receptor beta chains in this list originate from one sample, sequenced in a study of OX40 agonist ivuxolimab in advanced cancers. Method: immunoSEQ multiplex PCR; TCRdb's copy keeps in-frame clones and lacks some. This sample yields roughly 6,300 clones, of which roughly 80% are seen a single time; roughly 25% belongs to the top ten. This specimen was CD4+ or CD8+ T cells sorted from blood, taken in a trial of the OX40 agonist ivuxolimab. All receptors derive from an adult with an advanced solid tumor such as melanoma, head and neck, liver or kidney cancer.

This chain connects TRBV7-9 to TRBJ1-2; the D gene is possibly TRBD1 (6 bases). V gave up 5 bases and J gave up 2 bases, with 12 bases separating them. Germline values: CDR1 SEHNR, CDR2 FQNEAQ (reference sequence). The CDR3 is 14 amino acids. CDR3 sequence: CASSILQGNYGYTF. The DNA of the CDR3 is TGTGCCAGCAGCATTCTACAGGGCAACTATGGCTACACCTTC.

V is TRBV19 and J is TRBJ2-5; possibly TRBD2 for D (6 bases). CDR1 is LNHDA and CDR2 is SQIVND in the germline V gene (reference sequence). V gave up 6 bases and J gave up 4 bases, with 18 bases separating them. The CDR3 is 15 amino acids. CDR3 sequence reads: CASRPSWGEAETQYF. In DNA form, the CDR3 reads TGTGCCAGTAGACCTTCTTGGGGGGAAGCAGAGACCCAGTACTTC.

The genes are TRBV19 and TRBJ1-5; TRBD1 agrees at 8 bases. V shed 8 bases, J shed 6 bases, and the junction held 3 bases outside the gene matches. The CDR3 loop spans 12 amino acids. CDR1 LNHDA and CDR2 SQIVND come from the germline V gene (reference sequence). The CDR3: CASGQGLQPQHF. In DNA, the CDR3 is TGTGCCAGTGGACAGGGTCTTCAGCCCCAGCATTTT.

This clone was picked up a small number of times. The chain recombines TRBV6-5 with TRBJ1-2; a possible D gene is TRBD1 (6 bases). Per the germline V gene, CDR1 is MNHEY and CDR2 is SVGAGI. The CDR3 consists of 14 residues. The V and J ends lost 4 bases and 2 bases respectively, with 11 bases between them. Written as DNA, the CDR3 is TGTGCCAGCAGTTTGGGGGGGCAGAACTATGGCTACACCTTC. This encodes CASSLGGQNYGYTF.

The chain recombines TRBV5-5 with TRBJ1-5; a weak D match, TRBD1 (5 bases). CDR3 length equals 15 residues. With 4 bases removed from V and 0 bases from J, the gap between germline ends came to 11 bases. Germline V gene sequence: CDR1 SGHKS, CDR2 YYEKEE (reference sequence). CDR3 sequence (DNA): TGTGCCAGCAGCCTTGACAGTTATAGCAATCAGCCCCAGCATTTT. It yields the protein CASSLDSYSNQPQHF. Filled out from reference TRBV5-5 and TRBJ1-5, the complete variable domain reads DAGVTQSPTHLIKTRGQQVTLRCSPISGHKSVSWYQQVLGQGPQFIFQYYEKEERGRGNFPDRFSARQFPNYSSELNVNALLLGDSALYLCASSLDSYSNQPQHFGDGTRLSIL.

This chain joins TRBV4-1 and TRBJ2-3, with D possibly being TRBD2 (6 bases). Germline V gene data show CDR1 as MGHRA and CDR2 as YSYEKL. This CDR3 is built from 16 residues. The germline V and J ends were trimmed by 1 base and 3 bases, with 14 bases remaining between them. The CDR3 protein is CASSQAGGPRTDTQYF. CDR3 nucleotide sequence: TGCGCCAGCAGCCAAGCTGGAGGGCCTCGTACAGATACGCAGTATTTT.

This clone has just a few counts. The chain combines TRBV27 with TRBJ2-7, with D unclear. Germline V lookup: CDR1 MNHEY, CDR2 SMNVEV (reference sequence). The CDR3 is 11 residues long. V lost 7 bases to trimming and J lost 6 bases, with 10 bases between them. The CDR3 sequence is CASISQSEQYF. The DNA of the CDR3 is TGTGCCAGCATCTCCCAGTCCGAGCAGTACTTC.

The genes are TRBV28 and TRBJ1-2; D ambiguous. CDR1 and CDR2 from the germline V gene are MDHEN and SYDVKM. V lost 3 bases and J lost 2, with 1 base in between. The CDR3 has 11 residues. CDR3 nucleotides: TGTGCCAGCAGTTTCAACTATGGCTACACCTTC. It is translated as CASSFNYGYTF.

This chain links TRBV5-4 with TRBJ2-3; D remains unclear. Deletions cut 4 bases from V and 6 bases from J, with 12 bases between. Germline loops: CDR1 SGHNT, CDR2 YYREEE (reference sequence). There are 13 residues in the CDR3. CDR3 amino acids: CASSHPTGDTQYF. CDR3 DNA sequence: TGTGCCAGCAGCCACCCGACCGGGGATACGCAGTATTTT.

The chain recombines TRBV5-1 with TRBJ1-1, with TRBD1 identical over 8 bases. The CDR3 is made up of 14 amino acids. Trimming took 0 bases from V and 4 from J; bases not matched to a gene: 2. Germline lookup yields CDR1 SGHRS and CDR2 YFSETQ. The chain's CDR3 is CASSLADRGTEAFF. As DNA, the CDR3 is TGCGCCAGCAGCTTGGCCGACAGGGGCACTGAAGCTTTCTTT. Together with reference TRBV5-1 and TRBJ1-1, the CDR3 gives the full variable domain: KAGVTQTPRYLIKTRGQQVTLSCSPISGHRSVSWYQQTPGQGLQFLFEYFSETQRNKGNFPGRFSGRQFSNSRSEMNVSTLELGDSALYLCASSLADRGTEAFFGQGTRLTVV.

As DNA, the CDR3 is TGTGCCAGCAGCTTGGCTGGGGGGAGAACCCAAACTGAAGCTTTCTTT. Translated: CASSLAGGRTQTEAFF. V and J are TRBV5-5 and TRBJ1-1, with D possibly matching TRBD1 (5 bases). There are 16 residues in the CDR3. V was shortened by 0 bases and J by 5 bases, with 17 bases between the two germline ends. The germline V gene has CDR1 SGHKS and CDR2 YYEKEE (reference sequence).

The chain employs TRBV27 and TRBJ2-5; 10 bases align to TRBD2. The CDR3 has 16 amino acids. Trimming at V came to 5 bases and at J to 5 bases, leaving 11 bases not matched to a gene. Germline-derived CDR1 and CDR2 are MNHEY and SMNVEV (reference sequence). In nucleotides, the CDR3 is TGTGCCAGCAGTCCTTTCTTTAGCGGGAGGTTCGAGACCCAGTACTTC. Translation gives CASSPFFSGRFETQYF.

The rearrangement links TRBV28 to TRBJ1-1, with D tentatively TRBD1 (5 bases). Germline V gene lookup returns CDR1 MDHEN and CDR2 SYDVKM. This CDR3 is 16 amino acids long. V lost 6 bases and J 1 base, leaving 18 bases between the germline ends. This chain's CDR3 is CASSPTPGGRNTEAFF. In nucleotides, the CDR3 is TGTGCCAGCAGCCCGACTCCTGGGGGTAGGAACACTGAAGCTTTCTTT.

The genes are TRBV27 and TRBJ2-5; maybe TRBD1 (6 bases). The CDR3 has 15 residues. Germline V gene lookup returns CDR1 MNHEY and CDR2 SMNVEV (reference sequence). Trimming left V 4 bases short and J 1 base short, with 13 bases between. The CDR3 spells CASSSRDTRQETQYF. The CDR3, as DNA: TGTGCCAGCAGTTCTCGGGACACTCGCCAAGAGACCCAGTACTTC.

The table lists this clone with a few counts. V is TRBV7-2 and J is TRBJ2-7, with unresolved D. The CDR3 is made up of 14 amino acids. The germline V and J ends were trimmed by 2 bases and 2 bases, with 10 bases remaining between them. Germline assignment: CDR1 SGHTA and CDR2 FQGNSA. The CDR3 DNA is TGTGCCAGCAGCTTAACTGGGTCTACCTACGAGCAGTACTTC. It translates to CASSLTGSTYEQYF. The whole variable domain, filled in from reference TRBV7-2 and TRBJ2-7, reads GAGVSQSPSNKVTEKGKDVELRCDPISGHTALYWYRQSLGQGLEFLIYFQGNSAPDKSGLPSDRFSAERTGGSVSTLTIQRTQQEDSAVYLCASSLTGSTYEQYFGPGTRLTVT.

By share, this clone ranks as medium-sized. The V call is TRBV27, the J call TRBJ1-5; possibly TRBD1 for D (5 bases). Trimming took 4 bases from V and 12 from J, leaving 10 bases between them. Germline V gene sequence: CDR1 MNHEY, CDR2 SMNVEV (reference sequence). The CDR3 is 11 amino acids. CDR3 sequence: CASSCDSSQHF. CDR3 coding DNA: TGTGCCAGCAGTTGTGACAGCAGCCAGCATTTT.

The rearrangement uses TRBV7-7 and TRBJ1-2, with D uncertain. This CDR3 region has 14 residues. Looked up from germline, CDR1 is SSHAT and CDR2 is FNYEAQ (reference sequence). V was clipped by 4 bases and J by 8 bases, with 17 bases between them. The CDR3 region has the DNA TGTGCCAGCAGCTCTACGGAACTGCAGTTGGGCTACACCTTC. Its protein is CASSSTELQLGYTF. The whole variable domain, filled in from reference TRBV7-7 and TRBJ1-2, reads GAGVSQSPRYKVTKRGQDVTLRCDPISSHATLYWYQQALGQGPEFLTYFNYEAQPDKSGLPSDRFSAERPEGSISTLTIQRTEQRDSAMYRCASSSTELQLGYTFGSGTRLTVV.

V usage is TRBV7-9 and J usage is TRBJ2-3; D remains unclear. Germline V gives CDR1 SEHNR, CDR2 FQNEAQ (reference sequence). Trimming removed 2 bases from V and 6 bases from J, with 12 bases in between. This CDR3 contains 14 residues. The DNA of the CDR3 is TGTGCCAGCAGCTTACCAGTCGGGCCCGATACGCAGTATTTT. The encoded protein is CASSLPVGPDTQYF.

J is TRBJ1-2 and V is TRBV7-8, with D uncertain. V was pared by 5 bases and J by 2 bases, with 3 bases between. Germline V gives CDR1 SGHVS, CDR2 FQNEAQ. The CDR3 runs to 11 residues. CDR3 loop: CASSLNYGYTF. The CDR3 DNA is TGTGCCAGCAGCCTCAACTATGGCTACACCTTC.

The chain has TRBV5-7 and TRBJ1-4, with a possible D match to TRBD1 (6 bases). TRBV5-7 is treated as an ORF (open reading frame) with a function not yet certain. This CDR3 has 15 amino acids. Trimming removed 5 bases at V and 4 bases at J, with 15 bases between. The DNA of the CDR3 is TGTGCCAGCAGTCCGGGACACGGGGGTAATGAAAAACTGTTTTTT. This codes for CASSPGHGGNEKLFF.

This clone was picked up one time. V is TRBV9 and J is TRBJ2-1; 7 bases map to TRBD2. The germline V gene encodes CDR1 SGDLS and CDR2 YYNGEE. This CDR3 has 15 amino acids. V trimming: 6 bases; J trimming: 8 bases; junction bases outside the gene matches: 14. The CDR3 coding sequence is TGTGCCAGCACCGAGGGAGGGGACCCTTGGGATGAGCAGTTCTTC. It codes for CASTEGGDPWDEQFF.

In nucleotides, the CDR3 is TGTGCCAGCAGTGACCGGGGCGGGAGATCCTACGAGCAGTACTTC. Translation: CASSDRGGRSYEQYF. The chain is built from TRBV27 and TRBJ2-7; 7 nucleotides align to TRBD2. The V and J ends lost 5 bases and 1 base, in that order; junction bases with no gene match: 8. This CDR3 spans 15 amino acids. The germline V gene has CDR1 MNHEY and CDR2 SMNVEV (reference sequence).

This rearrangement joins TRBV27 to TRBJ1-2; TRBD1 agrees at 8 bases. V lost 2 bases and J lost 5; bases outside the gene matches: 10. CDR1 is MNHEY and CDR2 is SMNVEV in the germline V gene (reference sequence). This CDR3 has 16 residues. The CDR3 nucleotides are TGTGCCAGCAGTTTAGGGGCAGGGGGCTTCCCTTATGGCTACACCTTC. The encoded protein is CASSLGAGGFPYGYTF.

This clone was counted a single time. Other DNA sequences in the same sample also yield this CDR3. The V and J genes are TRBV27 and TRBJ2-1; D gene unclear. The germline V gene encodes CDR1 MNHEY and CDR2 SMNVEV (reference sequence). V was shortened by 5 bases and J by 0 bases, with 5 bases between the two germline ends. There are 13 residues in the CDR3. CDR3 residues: CASSLSSYNEQFF. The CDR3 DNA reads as TGTGCCAGCAGTCTGAGCTCCTACAATGAGCAGTTCTTC.

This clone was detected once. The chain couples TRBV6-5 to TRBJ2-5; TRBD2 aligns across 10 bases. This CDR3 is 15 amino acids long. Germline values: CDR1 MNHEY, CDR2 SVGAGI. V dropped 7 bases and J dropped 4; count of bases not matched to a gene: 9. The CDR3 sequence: CASTALAGSRETQYF. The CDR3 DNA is TGTGCCAGCACCGCACTAGCGGGATCGAGAGAGACCCAGTACTTC.